These 3 T cell receptor beta chains share one sample of origin, sequenced in a study of blood T cell repertoires in COVID-19. Produced via immunoSEQ multiplex PCR; TCRdb's table is partial and in-frame only. The table has around 130,000 clones, roughly 78% seen once. Sequenced input: peripheral blood. The receptor set was obtained from a man aged 55 to 70 with active or convalescent COVID-19.

In DNA, the CDR3 is TGTGCCAGCAGTCGGGACAGGGGGAAAAACATTCAGTACTTC. Its translation: CASSRDRGKNIQYF. This chain links TRBV2 with TRBJ2-4, with 11 positions matching TRBD1. Germline V gene data show CDR1 as SNHLY and CDR2 as FYNNEI. The CDR3 covers 14 residues. V lost 5 bases to trimming and J lost 4 bases; unmatched junction nucleotides: 1.

The chain couples TRBV9 to TRBJ2-7, with 7 bases identical to TRBD2. The CDR3 extends over 14 amino acids. CDR1 SGDLS and CDR2 YYNGEE come from the germline V gene. After removal of 2 bases from V and 5 bases from J, the junction contained 7 bases not matched to a gene. In nucleotides, the CDR3 is TGTGCCAGCAGCGTTCTACAGAGCGGGGACGAGCAGTACTTC. Translating it yields CASSVLQSGDEQYF.

The genes are TRBV18 and TRBJ1-2, with TRBD1 matching over 7 bases. The V and J ends lost 5 bases and 0 bases, in that order; junction bases with no gene match: 3. The CDR3 spans 14 residues. The germline V gene encodes CDR1 KGHSH and CDR2 LQKENI. CDR3 DNA: TGTGCCAGCTCATCTGGGACAGCTAACTATGGCTACACCTTC. Amino acid sequence: CASSSGTANYGYTF.